This TCR beta chain was identified during a study of blood T cells in healthy people across ages (dated by TCRdb to about 2015). Study-level background: In model experiments, template switching captured roughly one uniquely barcoded TCR beta cDNA molecule for every two T cells. To track age-related changes in TCR beta repertoire diversity, the study relied on deep sequencing normalized with unique cDNA molecular identifiers. Four age groups were formed from the donors: young (average roughly 16 years), middle-aged (around 37), aged (approximately 60) and long-lived (more than 75). To avoid experimental bias, donors of different ages were randomly spread across the sequencing lanes. For two donors (one aged 18 to 30 and one aged 80 or older), the study analyzed two additional independent replicas of 1 million unique cDNA reads from the same blood draw. Study-wide conclusions, independent of this receptor: Observed TCR beta diversity correlated strongly with the percentage of naive T cells measured by flow cytometry. Donor CMV infection status was unknown, potentially confounding age-related changes in expanded clonotypes. As age increased, observed TCR beta diversity per million T cells dropped in a roughly linear way, and a significant reduction was already evident by age about 36. Estimates of total diversity from one million sequenced T cells were regarded as lower bounds and underestimates. The long-lived group showed more naive CD4+ T cells, fewer expanded clones and increased TCR diversity than the aged group, suggesting age selection. Bulk unsorted PBMC profiling prevented conclusive comparison of naive and antigen-experienced compartments.

V drops 5 bases and J drops 6 bases, leaving 20 bases in between. From the cysteine through the phenylalanine, the CDR3 covers 16 amino acids. Of all the DNA, just the CDR3 is kept, 48 bases in frame from base 1. CDR1 is given as MDHEN and CDR2 as SYDVKM, both from the germline V gene. To prepare the library, 5' RACE was applied. Sequencing took place on an Illumina HiSeq 2500. A second roughly 6 to 12 cycle PCR used a sample-barcoded 5' primer and a J-beta primer mix. Each TCR beta cDNA molecule received a unique molecular identifier from a template-switch 5' adaptor carrying 12 random nucleotides. Each sample yielded at least 3 million CDR3-containing paired-end reads. All of the RNA was converted into first-strand cDNA using the Mint cDNA synthesis kit, with a TRBC-specific oligonucleotide serving as the primer. All cDNA was treated with uracil-DNA glycosylase and then went through a first 18-cycle PCR with the universal primers M1SS and BC2_uni_R. In the original analysis: Each sample was normalized by randomly selecting 1 million high-quality reads, each carrying a distinct molecular identifier. Instead of being binned into consensus sequences, reads with shared molecular identifiers were discarded. MiTCR, with a Q25 quality threshold and the strictest error-elimination algorithm, was used for CDR3 identification, clonotype clustering and error correction. A nonparametric unseen species model using Euler transformation provided a lower-bound estimate of total TCR beta diversity. TCRdb took the public reads, trimmed them with fastp at Q25, ran MiXCR for clone calling and kept in-frame beta chains. All rows with the same CDR3 protein become a single entry with the most common DNA and genes. These V and J calls derive from TCRdb rather than the authors' analysis. The table for this sample lists roughly 2 million distinct CDR3 sequences; roughly 52% of them were counted only once. The leading ten clones occupy approximately 2.1% of the sample.

Donors were around 37 systemically healthy Caucasian individuals from Russia aged about 6 to 100 years. Ten milliliters of peripheral blood were drawn from each donor into EDTA-treated Vacutainer tubes. PBMCs were isolated by Ficoll-Paque density-gradient centrifugation, with at least 7 million obtained per sample. Total RNA, at least 5.5 micrograms per sample, was extracted from PBMCs with Trizol reagent. Naive CD45RAhigh/CD27high T cell percentages were measured by flow cytometry on a PBMC aliquot from every donor. Comment on this clonotype: The antigen it binds to is not known. Per-base qualities were not stored, and no clone one base away is much larger.

This receptor was identified in a woman between 35 and 50 years old in good health. This sequence uses TRBV28 and TRBJ1-5, and TRBD1 may be the D gene, going by 6 matching bases. Sequenced sample: blood. The CDR3 amino acid sequence is: CASSLGVLTGLQPQHF. The nucleotides read TGTGCCAGCAGTCTTGGAGTCCTAACAGGGCTTCAGCCCCAGCATTTT.